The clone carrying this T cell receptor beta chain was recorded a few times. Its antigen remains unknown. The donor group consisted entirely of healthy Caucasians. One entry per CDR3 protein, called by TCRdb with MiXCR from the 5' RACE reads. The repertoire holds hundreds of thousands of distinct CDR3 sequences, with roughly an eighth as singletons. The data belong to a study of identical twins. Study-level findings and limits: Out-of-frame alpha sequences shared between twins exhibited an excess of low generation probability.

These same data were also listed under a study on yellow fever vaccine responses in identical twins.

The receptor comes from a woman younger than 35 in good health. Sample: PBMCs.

The CDR3 DNA follows: TGCGCCAGCAGCTTGGTTGGGGGGGATGAGCAGTACGTC. This codes for CASSLVGGDEQYV. V and J are TRBV5-1 and TRBJ2-7, with 7 bases matching TRBD2. With V trimmed by 0 bases and J by 7 bases, 4 bases remained unmatched. Germline V lookup: CDR1 SGHRS, CDR2 YFSETQ. CDR3 length: 13 amino acids.